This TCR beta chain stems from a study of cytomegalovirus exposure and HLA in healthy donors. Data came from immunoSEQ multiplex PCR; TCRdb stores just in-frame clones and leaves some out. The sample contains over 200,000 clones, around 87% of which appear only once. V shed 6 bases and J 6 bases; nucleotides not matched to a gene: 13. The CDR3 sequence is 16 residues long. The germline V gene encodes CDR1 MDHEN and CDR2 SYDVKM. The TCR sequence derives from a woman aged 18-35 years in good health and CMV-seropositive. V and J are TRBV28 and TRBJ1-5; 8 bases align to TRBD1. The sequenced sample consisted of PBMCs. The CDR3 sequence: CASRGWTGLDVQPQHF. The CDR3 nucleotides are TGTGCCAGCAGGGGGTGGACAGGGTTGGATGTTCAGCCCCAGCATTTT.